This T cell receptor (beta chain) was retrieved from a study of blood T cell repertoires in COVID-19. On this clone itself: Other DNA sequences within the sample encode an identical CDR3.

Libraries were prepared by immunoSEQ multiplex PCR; TCRdb keeps only in-frame clonotypes and omits some of them. The table has a few hundred thousand clones, 65% to 85% seen once; the top ten hold around 13%. Between the trimmed V and J ends, which lost 2 bases and 5 bases, there was a span of 10 bases. The CDR3 totals 14 residues. Germline loops: CDR1 MDHEN, CDR2 SYDVKM. The sequencing sample was made of peripheral blood. This TCR was recovered from a human donor in a cohort sampled during active COVID-19. This sequence joins TRBV28 and TRBJ1-5; TRBD1 is a possible D gene (5 bases). CDR3 loop: CASSLGRGYQPQHF. CDR3 DNA: TGTGCCAGCAGTTTAGGTAGGGGATATCAGCCCCAGCATTTT.